This TCR beta chain was recovered during a study of read filtering for tumor transcriptome and immune sequencing. Background on the study: R-ISS stage counts were roughly eight for I, 15 to 20 for II, 7 for III. Whole-transcriptome libraries were prepared after DNase treatment. Study results and limitations: Dropping single-read clonotypes raised IR-seq and RNA-seq shared-clonotype correlation.

Germline CDR1 SGDLS, CDR2 YYNGEE. CDR3 length equals 13 residues. Between the trimmed V and J ends, which lost 2 bases and 2 bases, there was a span of 2 bases. From approximately 400 ng of RNA, a library with molecular barcoded alpha/delta and beta/gamma adaptors was made. One entry per CDR3 protein, called by TCRdb with MiXCR from the reads. The table has over 40,000 distinct CDR3 sequences, about an eighth seen once. This clonotype appeared many times. Its matching antigen is unknown. This chain uses TRBV9 with TRBJ2-6, with D unclear. Material for sequencing was a population of CD138-negative cells sorted from bone marrow. The TCR originated in a donor at least 40 years old with multiple myeloma. CDR3 loop: CASSVAGANVLTF. The CDR3 nucleotides are TGTGCCAGCAGCGTTGCTGGGGCCAACGTCCTGACTTTC.